These 7 T cell receptor beta chains share one sample of origin, sequenced in a study of early T cells in non-severe SARS-CoV-2 infection. TCRdb reprocessed the 5' RACE reads via MiXCR and lists one record per CDR3 protein. The table has about 90,000 distinct CDR3 sequences, approximately 14% seen once. Sequencing used whole blood. These receptors all stem from an adult who was a healthcare worker with PCR-confirmed SARS-CoV-2 infection or an uninfected control (not recorded which).

This clonotype has at least ten counts. The CDR3, as DNA: TGTGCCAGCAGCTTAGATGGGAGATTCACCGGGGAGCTGTTTTTT. Protein product: CASSLDGRFTGELFF. V gene TRBV7-9 combines with J gene TRBJ2-2, with D tentatively TRBD2 (5 bases). Looked up from germline, CDR1 is SEHNR and CDR2 is FQNEAQ (reference sequence). V lost 1 base to trimming and J lost 4 bases, with 10 bases between them. CDR3 length: 15 amino acids.

This clonotype showed up just a few times. The chain carries TRBV20-1 and TRBJ2-1; the match to TRBD2 covers 8 bases. The junction had 7 bases not matched to a gene; V was cut back by 2 bases and J by 4 bases. The CDR3 has 15 residues. Germline CDR1 DFQATT, CDR2 SNEGSKA (reference sequence). The CDR3 protein is CSARRRLALYNEQFF. CDR3 DNA sequence: TGCAGTGCTAGACGAAGACTAGCGCTTTACAATGAGCAGTTCTTC.

V and J are TRBV6-1 and TRBJ2-1, with D possibly matching TRBD2 (6 bases). CDR1 is MNHNS, CDR2 SASEGT, per germline. With 8 bases removed from V and 7 bases from J, the gap between germline ends came to 15 bases. The CDR3 is 13 amino acids. CDR3 in DNA: TGTGCCAGCCCCCGGGGGACTTCGAATGAGCAGTTCTTC. It specifies CASPRGTSNEQFF.

The gene calls are TRBV6-1 and TRBJ2-2; TRBD2 is a possible D gene (5 bases). The V gene's germline CDR1 is MNHNS and CDR2 SASEGT. Trimming shortened V by 6 bases and J by 5 bases, and 19 bases separated the two germline ends. The CDR3 consists of 16 residues. CDR3 nucleotides: TGTGCCAGCAGGCCCCTCGGCGGCCCGGGGACCGGGGAGCTGTTTTTT. It translates to CASRPLGGPGTGELFF.

The sample holds many counts of this clonotype. The V gene is TRBV10-2, the J gene TRBJ1-2; 10 bases line up with TRBD1. Germline V gene data show CDR1 as WSHSY and CDR2 as SAAADI. The V gene end was trimmed by 6 bases and the J gene end by 12 bases; junction bases not matched to a gene: 10. This CDR3 contains 13 residues. The CDR3 coding sequence is TGCGCCAGCAGGGGACAGGGGACCAATGTTGACACCTTC. As protein: CASRGQGTNVDTF.

This clonotype was seen repeatedly, ten times or more. V gene TRBV4-2 combines with J gene TRBJ2-7; 7 nucleotides line up with TRBD1. V shed 2 bases and J 4 bases; nucleotides not matched to a gene: 11. Germline-derived CDR1 and CDR2 are LGHNA and YNFKEQ. The CDR3 runs to 16 residues. The CDR3 is CASSQYQGVVVYEQYF. CDR3 nucleotide sequence: TGTGCCAGCAGCCAATACCAGGGGGTTGTGGTTTACGAGCAGTACTTC.

The table lists this clonotype with a few counts. J is TRBJ1-1 and V is TRBV6-5; 7 bases are a match to TRBD1. Trimming cost V 3 bases and J 6 bases; bases outside gene matches: 7. The CDR3 runs 14 residues. Germline CDR1 MNHEY, CDR2 SVGAGI. The CDR3 sequence is CASSYRQGGAEAFF. The CDR3 DNA reads as TGTGCCAGCAGTTATCGTCAGGGGGGCGCTGAAGCTTTCTTT.